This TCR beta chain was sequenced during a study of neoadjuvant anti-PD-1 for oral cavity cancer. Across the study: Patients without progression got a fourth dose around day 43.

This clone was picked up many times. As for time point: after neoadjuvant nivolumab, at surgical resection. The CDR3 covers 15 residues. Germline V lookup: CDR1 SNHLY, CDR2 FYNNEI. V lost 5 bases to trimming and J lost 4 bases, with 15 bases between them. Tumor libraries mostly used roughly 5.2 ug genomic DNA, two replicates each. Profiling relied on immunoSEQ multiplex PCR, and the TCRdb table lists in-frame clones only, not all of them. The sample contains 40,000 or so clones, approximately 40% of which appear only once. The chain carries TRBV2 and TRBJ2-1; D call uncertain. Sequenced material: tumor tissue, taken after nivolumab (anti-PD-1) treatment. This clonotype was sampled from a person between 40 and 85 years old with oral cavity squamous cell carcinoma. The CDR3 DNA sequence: TGTGCCAGCAGTTTGCCCAGCTGGCCTTACAATGAGCAGTTCTTC. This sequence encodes CASSLPSWPYNEQFF.